The 14 T cell receptor beta chains below come from one sample, sequenced in a study of post-analysis software for immune sequencing data. Study results and caveats: Among roughly 5 TRBV segments more frequent in patients than controls were TRBV5-6, TRBV5-1 and TRBV20-1.

Unique molecular identifiers tagged the TCR beta cDNA libraries. TCRdb reprocessed the PCR reads via MiXCR and lists one record per CDR3 protein. The data contain hundreds of thousands of distinct CDR3 sequences, about 27% of them seen just once; the ten biggest clones take up 0.56%. The antigens for these receptors are not known. The sequencing sample was made of blood. The receptors were gathered from a girl under 18 with multiple sclerosis.

This chain links TRBV2 with TRBJ2-4, with D uncertain. The CDR3 runs 14 residues. CDR1 and CDR2 (germline): SNHLY, FYNNEI. V lost 3 bases to trimming and J lost 5 bases, with 11 bases between them. The CDR3 protein is CASSEDGYENIQYF. CDR3 bases: TGTGCCAGCAGTGAGGACGGCTACGAAAACATTCAGTACTTC.

This clonotype came up a few times. The rearrangement uses TRBV6-5 and TRBJ1-4, with D perhaps TRBD1 (5 bases). CDR1 is MNHEY, CDR2 SVGAGI, per germline. This CDR3 is 18 amino acids long. V was cut by 0 bases and J by 8 bases, with 22 bases left in between. CDR3 residues: CASSYSHHRLGRTEKLFF. The CDR3 DNA is TGTGCCAGCAGTTACTCCCATCACCGTTTAGGAAGGACAGAAAAACTGTTTTTT.

The gene calls are TRBV2 and TRBJ1-2; D is unclear. This CDR3 has 13 amino acids. Germline values: CDR1 SNHLY, CDR2 FYNNEI. Trimming removed 6 bases at V and 7 bases at J, with 15 bases between. This CDR3 is CASSRTTAGGYTF. The CDR3 DNA is TGTGCCAGCAGCCGCACGACGGCGGGTGGCTACACCTTC.

In its sample, this clonotype was seen a few times. This sequence joins TRBV7-9 and TRBJ2-1, with D unclear. The germline V gene encodes CDR1 SEHNR and CDR2 FQNEAQ (reference sequence). The ends were cut back, 9 bases at V and 0 bases at J, with 9 bases in the middle. This CDR3 contains 13 residues. In nucleotides, the CDR3 is TGTGCCAGTGGGTCGAGCTCCTACAATGAGCAGTTCTTC. Residues: CASGSSSYNEQFF.

This clonotype occurred a few times. The chain couples TRBV7-9 to TRBJ1-1, with a possible D match to TRBD1 (5 bases). The CDR3 extends over 14 amino acids. Germline V gives CDR1 SEHNR, CDR2 FQNEAQ (reference sequence). Trimming left V 5 bases short and J 1 base short, with 11 bases between. The CDR3 spells CASSQYTGNTEAFF. The CDR3 DNA is TGTGCCAGCAGCCAATATACAGGGAACACTGAAGCTTTCTTT.

V gene TRBV20-1 combines with J gene TRBJ2-7; 7 positions agree with TRBD1. Germline V gives CDR1 DFQATT, CDR2 SNEGSKA (reference sequence). Trimming removed 6 bases from V and 1 base from J; junction bases left unmatched: 12. The CDR3 loop spans 15 amino acids. The CDR3 loop reads CSAASETGPSYEQYF. The CDR3 nucleotides are TGCAGTGCCGCATCGGAGACAGGGCCTTCCTACGAGCAGTACTTC.

The chain employs TRBV20-1 and TRBJ2-3; 7 positions agree with TRBD2. CDR1 is DFQATT and CDR2 is SNEGSKA in the germline V gene (reference sequence). The CDR3 is 17 residues long. V shed 1 base, J shed 4 bases, and the junction held 14 bases outside the gene matches. As DNA, the CDR3 is TGCAGTGCTAGAGCCATCCCCCCAGCAGCGGGATCAGATACGCAGTATTTT. This gives the protein CSARAIPPAAGSDTQYF.

This chain uses TRBV6-6 with TRBJ2-1, with no clear D. CDR1 and CDR2 (germline): MNHNY, SVGAGI (reference sequence). The CDR3 spans 15 residues. The V and J ends lost 6 bases and 0 bases respectively, with 12 bases between them. As DNA, the CDR3 is TGTGCCAGCAGGACGGCCGTCAGCTCCTACAATGAGCAGTTCTTC. This gives the protein CASRTAVSSYNEQFF.

The rearrangement joins TRBV4-1 to TRBJ1-1; D gene ambiguous. CDR1 and CDR2 (germline): MGHRA, YSYEKL. The V end lost 2 bases, the J end lost 0 bases, and 10 bases lay between the germline ends. The CDR3 spans 15 residues. The CDR3, as DNA: TGCGCCAGCAGCCAAAGTGGTGACATGAACACTGAAGCTTTCTTT. It encodes CASSQSGDMNTEAFF.

The chain couples TRBV10-3 to TRBJ2-7; no reliable D call. The germline gives CDR1 ENHRY, CDR2 SYGVKD. V lost 4 bases and J lost 0, with 10 bases in between. The CDR3 consists of 14 residues. CDR3 in DNA: TGTGCCATCAGTGCTAGGGCAAGCTCCTACGAGCAGTACTTC. It specifies CAISARASSYEQYF.

This clonotype was counted between two and nine times. J is TRBJ2-7 and V is TRBV3-1; weak D call: TRBD2 (6 bases). The J call could be wrong; TRBJ2-5 is a better fit for the DNA end. This CDR3 has 15 amino acids. The germline V gene encodes CDR1 LGHDT and CDR2 YNNKEL (reference sequence). CDR3 nucleotide sequence: TGTGCCAGCAGCCAAGATCGGGAGAGGGAAGAGACCCAGTACTTC. This sequence encodes CASSQDREREETQYF.

V and J are TRBV28 and TRBJ2-5; 12 nucleotides align to TRBD2. Germline CDR1 reads MDHEN; CDR2 reads SYDVKM. V dropped 3 bases and J dropped 5; count of bases not matched to a gene: 16. This CDR3 is built from 19 residues. The CDR3 spells CASSFPAGLAGRGTETQYF. For the CDR3, the DNA is TGTGCCAGCAGTTTTCCGGCGGGACTAGCGGGCAGAGGGACGGAGACCCAGTACTTC.

This chain joins TRBV3-1 and TRBJ2-1, with 13 bases that match TRBD2. V was clipped by 1 base and J by 7 bases; unmatched bases: 10. The CDR3 is 18 residues long. Germline lookup yields CDR1 LGHDT and CDR2 YNNKEL (reference sequence). The CDR3 spells CASSQATSGGSVWNEQFF. In DNA, the CDR3 is TGTGCCAGCAGCCAAGCGACTAGCGGGGGGTCTGTTTGGAATGAGCAGTTCTTC.

The chain is built from TRBV3-1 and TRBJ2-5; 15 nucleotides align to TRBD2. J gave up 0 bases and V 3 bases, and 8 bases lay outside the gene matches. This CDR3 has 19 amino acids. Germline V gene data show CDR1 as LGHDT and CDR2 as YNNKEL (reference sequence). CDR3 in DNA: TGTGCCAGCAGCCAGTCCCAAGGACTAGCGGGGGGGTACCAAGAGACCCAGTACTTC. Protein: CASSQSQGLAGGYQETQYF.